Below, 22 T cell receptor beta chains from the same sample are listed, as sequenced in a study of blood T cell repertoires in COVID-19. Clones were read by immunoSEQ multiplex PCR, and TCRdb kept only the in-frame ones, dropping some. The table has tens of thousands of clones, around 79% seen once. Source material: peripheral blood. These receptors all come from a man aged 55 to 69 with active or convalescent COVID-19.

This clone has just one count. The chain links TRBV5-3 to TRBJ1-5; TRBD1 agrees at 9 bases. TRBV5-3 is an ORF for which the function is uncertain. The CDR3 is 20 amino acids. After removal of 1 base from V and 0 bases from J, the junction contained 14 bases not matched to a gene. The CDR3 here is CARSLCIGDRASDSNQPQHF. Written as DNA, the CDR3 is TGTGCCAGAAGCTTGTGTATTGGGGACAGGGCATCGGATAGCAATCAGCCCCAGCATTTT.

This sequence joins TRBV3-1 (or the pseudogene TRBV3-2) and TRBJ1-3, with a tentative D call TRBD1 (5 bases). The CDR3 loop spans 15 amino acids. CDR1 and CDR2 from the germline V gene are LGHDT and YNNKEL (reference sequence). Deletions cut 6 bases from V and 0 bases from J, with 12 bases between. As DNA, the CDR3 is TGTGCCAGCAGTCTGGGGCCTTACTCTGGAAACACCATATATTTT. It translates to CASSLGPYSGNTIYF.

The rearrangement uses TRBV4-2 and TRBJ1-3; TRBD1 matches 8 bases. Losses at the gene ends were 4 bases for V and 5 bases for J; bases not matched to a gene: 7. This CDR3 has 15 residues. CDR1 is LGHNA and CDR2 is YNFKEQ in the germline V gene. CDR3 sequence: CASSRGQGGRNTIYF. Written as DNA, the CDR3 is TGTGCCAGCAGCCGAGGACAGGGTGGTAGAAACACCATATATTTT.

The chain employs TRBV7-9 and TRBJ2-7; 7 nucleotides match TRBD1. V gave up 4 bases and J gave up 0 bases; unmatched junction bases: 12. This CDR3 spans 17 amino acids. Germline CDR1 is SEHNR and CDR2 is FQNEAQ (reference sequence). The CDR3 DNA reads TGTGCCAGCAGCTCAAGATATGACAGGGTAGGCTCCTACGAGCAGTACTTC. Translating it yields CASSSRYDRVGSYEQYF.

The genes are TRBV27 and TRBJ2-7; 9 bases match TRBD1. CDR1 is MNHEY and CDR2 is SMNVEV in the germline V gene (reference sequence). V lost 7 bases and J lost 1; bases outside the gene matches: 17. The CDR3 loop spans 18 amino acids. The chain's CDR3 is CASKKAEWGQGGSYEQYF. The CDR3 bases are TGTGCCAGCAAAAAGGCCGAGTGGGGACAGGGCGGTTCCTACGAGCAGTACTTC.

DNA for the CDR3: TGTGCCAGCAGTGAAATGACAGCCACCTACGAGCAGTACTTC. It encodes CASSEMTATYEQYF. The rearrangement joins TRBV25-1 to TRBJ2-7; a weak D match, TRBD1 (5 bases). The V and J ends lost 2 bases and 2 bases respectively, with 10 bases between them. Germline V CDR1 and CDR2: MGHDK, SYGVNS. The CDR3 extends over 14 amino acids.

This chain uses TRBV7-3 with TRBJ2-7; D is unresolved. V lost 2 bases and J lost 3, with 17 bases in between. The CDR3 runs to 16 residues. Germline V lookup: CDR1 SGHTA, CDR2 FQGTGA. This CDR3 is CASSLEPRHLNYEQYF. CDR3 DNA sequence: TGTGCCAGCAGCTTAGAGCCTAGGCACCTAAACTACGAGCAGTACTTC.

CDR3 DNA: TGTGCCAGCTTACAGGGGGACGAGCAGTTCTTC. It codes for CASLQGDEQFF. The rearrangement joins TRBV13 to TRBJ2-1; 8 bases align to TRBD1. After removal of 8 bases from V and 10 bases from J, the junction contained 4 bases not matched to a gene. This CDR3 is 11 amino acids long. Germline V gene lookup returns CDR1 PRHDT and CDR2 FYEKMQ (reference sequence). The complete variable domain, with remaining parts taken from reference TRBV13 and TRBJ2-1, reads AAGVIQSPRHLIKEKRETATLKCYPIPRHDTVYWYQQGPGQDPQFLISFYEKMQSDKGSIPDRFSAQQFSDYHSELNMSSLELGDSALYFCASLQGDEQFFGPGTRLTVL.

The chain employs TRBV18 and TRBJ2-7, with D maybe TRBD1 (6 bases). The CDR3 runs 14 residues. Germline values: CDR1 KGHSH, CDR2 LQKENI. Trimming removed 4 bases from V and 0 bases from J, with 10 bases in between. DNA of the CDR3: TGTGCCAGCTCACAGGGACACCGCTCCTACGAGCAGTACTTC. Translation: CASSQGHRSYEQYF.

The chain combines TRBV6-5 with TRBJ2-1; D is unclear. Trimming shortened V by 1 base and J by 4 bases, and 8 bases separated the two germline ends. Germline CDR1 and CDR2: MNHEY and SVGAGI. CDR3 size: 14 residues. This chain's CDR3 is CASSYYARYNEQFF. The CDR3 region has the DNA TGTGCCAGCAGTTACTACGCGCGGTACAATGAGCAGTTCTTC.

This chain connects TRBV5-4 to TRBJ2-5; TRBD2 matches at 11 bases. Germline lookup yields CDR1 SGHNT and CDR2 YYREEE (reference sequence). The ends lost 1 base at V and 5 bases at J; junction bases unmatched: 7. CDR3 length equals 16 residues. The CDR3: CASSLYVSGGAETQYF. As DNA, the CDR3 is TGTGCCAGCAGCTTGTATGTTAGCGGGGGGGCGGAGACCCAGTACTTC.

The V and J genes are TRBV5-6 and TRBJ2-3, with 12 bases aligning to TRBD2. Germline V gene sequence: CDR1 SGHDT, CDR2 YYEEEE. This CDR3 has 17 amino acids. Trimming removed 2 bases from V and 1 base from J; junction bases left unmatched: 5. The CDR3 loop is CASSFLAGGPGTDTQYF. CDR3 bases: TGTGCCAGCAGCTTCCTAGCGGGGGGGCCCGGCACAGATACGCAGTATTTT.

The chain recombines TRBV5-4 with TRBJ2-5; 12 bases map to TRBD2. CDR3 length: 15 amino acids. CDR1 and CDR2 (germline): SGHNT, YYREEE (reference sequence). V dropped 4 bases and J dropped 0; count of bases not matched to a gene: 1. The CDR3 protein is CASSRTSGDQETQYF. CDR3 nucleotide sequence: TGTGCCAGCAGCAGGACTAGCGGGGACCAAGAGACCCAGTACTTC.

The chain recombines TRBV3-1 (or the pseudogene TRBV3-2) with TRBJ2-3, with TRBD1 matching over 8 bases. V was clipped by 5 bases and J by 2 bases; unmatched bases: 6. This CDR3 contains 15 residues. CDR1 LGHDT and CDR2 YNNKEL come from the germline V gene (reference sequence). For the CDR3, the DNA is TGTGCCAGCAGCACTCGGACAGGGACCACAGATACGCAGTATTTT. Protein sequence: CASSTRTGTTDTQYF.

This clone showed up just once. J is TRBJ2-1 and V is TRBV3-1 (or the pseudogene TRBV3-2); 9 bases align to TRBD1. Germline CDR1 reads LGHDT; CDR2 reads YNNKEL (reference sequence). J gave up 10 bases and V 1 base, and 11 bases lay outside the gene matches. The CDR3 is 16 amino acids. The CDR3 is CASSQVFLDRGGEQFF. Written as DNA, the CDR3 is TGTGCCAGCAGCCAAGTTTTCCTGGACAGGGGTGGCGAGCAGTTCTTC.

This clone was seen just once. This chain joins TRBV30 and TRBJ2-7; 11 bases align to TRBD2. This CDR3 is built from 13 residues. The ends lost 8 bases at V and 4 bases at J; junction bases unmatched: 7. Germline V lookup: CDR1 GTSNPN, CDR2 SVGIG (reference sequence). DNA of the CDR3: TGTGCCGCGTTACTAGCGGGGGATTACGAGCAGTACTTC. Protein: CAALLAGDYEQYF.

The V gene is TRBV28, the J gene TRBJ2-1; TRBD2 matches at 10 bases. This CDR3 has 15 amino acids. V trimming: 6 bases; J trimming: 4 bases; junction bases outside the gene matches: 6. Germline values: CDR1 MDHEN, CDR2 SYDVKM. Written as DNA, the CDR3 is TGTGCCAGCAGGTTAGCGGGGGGAAGATACAATGAGCAGTTCTTC. Protein product: CASRLAGGRYNEQFF.

The chain couples TRBV7-6 to TRBJ1-1; D gene ambiguous. Trimming took 4 bases from V and 2 from J, leaving 8 bases between them. The CDR3 runs 13 residues. CDR1 SGHVS and CDR2 FNYEAQ come from the germline V gene. As DNA, the CDR3 is TGTGCCAGCAGCTCCCTACTCAACACTGAAGCTTTCTTT. The encoded protein is CASSSLLNTEAFF.

This clone came up once. The chain joins TRBV4-1 to TRBJ2-3, with 8 bases aligning to TRBD1. The germline V gene has CDR1 MGHRA and CDR2 YSYEKL. The trim removed 3 bases at V and 3 bases at J, leaving 14 bases unmatched. The CDR3 contains 18 residues. The CDR3 protein is CASSQGDQGAVGTDTQYF. The CDR3 DNA sequence: TGCGCCAGCAGCCAGGGTGATCAGGGGGCGGTCGGAACAGATACGCAGTATTTT.

The chain recombines TRBV4-1 with TRBJ2-5, with D tentatively TRBD2 (5 bases). In germline, CDR1 is MGHRA, CDR2 YSYEKL. Between the trimmed V and J ends, which lost 0 bases and 7 bases, there was a span of 12 bases. This CDR3 is 14 amino acids long. The CDR3 DNA reads as TGCGCCAGCAGCCAAGATCACCGGGAAGGGACCCAGTACTTC. Residues: CASSQDHREGTQYF.

The J gene is TRBJ2-1, the V gene TRBV5-1; 8 bases match TRBD1. The junction had 9 bases not matched to a gene; V was cut back by 3 bases and J by 7 bases. Germline V gene sequence: CDR1 SGHRS, CDR2 YFSETQ. This CDR3 comprises 15 residues. As DNA, the CDR3 is TGCGCCAGCAGCTCGACAGGGGTCGGAGGGAATGAGCAGTTCTTC. It encodes CASSSTGVGGNEQFF.

By frequency in the sample, this clone is large (0.1 to 1%). V usage is TRBV29-1 and J usage is TRBJ1-3; TRBD1 matches at 8 bases. The CDR3 length is 13 residues. V dropped 7 bases and J dropped 4; count of bases not matched to a gene: 6. Per the germline V gene, CDR1 is SQVTM and CDR2 is ANQGSEA. The CDR3, as DNA: TGCAGCGCAGTGACAGGGGCGGGAAACACCATATATTTT. It translates to CSAVTGAGNTIYF.